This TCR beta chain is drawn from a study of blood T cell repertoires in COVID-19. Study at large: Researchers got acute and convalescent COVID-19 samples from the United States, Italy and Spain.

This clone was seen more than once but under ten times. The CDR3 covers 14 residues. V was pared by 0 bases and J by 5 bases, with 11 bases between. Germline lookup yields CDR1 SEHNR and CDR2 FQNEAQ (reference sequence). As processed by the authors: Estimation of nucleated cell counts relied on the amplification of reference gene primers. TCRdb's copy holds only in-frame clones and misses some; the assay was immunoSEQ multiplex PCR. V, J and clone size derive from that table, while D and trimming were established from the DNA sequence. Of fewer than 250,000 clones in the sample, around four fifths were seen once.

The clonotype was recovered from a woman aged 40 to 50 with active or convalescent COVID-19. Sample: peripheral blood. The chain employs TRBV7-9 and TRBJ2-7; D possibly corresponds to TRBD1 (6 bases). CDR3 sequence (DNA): TGTGCCAGCAGCTTAGCAACAGGGACGAACGAGCAGTACTTC. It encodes CASSLATGTNEQYF.